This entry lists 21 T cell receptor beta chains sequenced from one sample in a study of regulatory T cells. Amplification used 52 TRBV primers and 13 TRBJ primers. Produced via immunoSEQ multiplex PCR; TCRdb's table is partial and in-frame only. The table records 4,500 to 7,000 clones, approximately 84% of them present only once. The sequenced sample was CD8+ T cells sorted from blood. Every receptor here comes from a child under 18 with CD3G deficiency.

CDR3 DNA sequence: TGTGCCAGCAGCCGATACAGGGTAGACAATGAGCAGTTCTTC. Its translation: CASSRYRVDNEQFF. The chain combines TRBV7-8 with TRBJ2-1; tentatively, D is TRBD1 (6 bases). Germline CDR1 SGHVS, CDR2 FQNEAQ. CDR3 size: 14 residues. Deletions cut 5 bases from V and 5 bases from J, with 13 bases between.

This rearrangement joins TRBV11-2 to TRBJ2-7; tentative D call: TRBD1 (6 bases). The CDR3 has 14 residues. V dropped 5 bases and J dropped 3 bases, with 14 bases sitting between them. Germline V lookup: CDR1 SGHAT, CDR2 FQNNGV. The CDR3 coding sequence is TGTGCCAGCAGCGCCCTGGGGGCGGACTACGAGCAGTACTTC. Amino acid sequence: CASSALGADYEQYF.

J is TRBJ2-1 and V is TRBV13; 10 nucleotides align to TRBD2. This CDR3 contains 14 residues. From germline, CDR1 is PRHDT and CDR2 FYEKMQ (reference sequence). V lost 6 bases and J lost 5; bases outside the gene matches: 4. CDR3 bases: TGTGCCAGCAGTCCCGGACTAGCGGACAATGAGCAGTTCTTC. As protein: CASSPGLADNEQFF.

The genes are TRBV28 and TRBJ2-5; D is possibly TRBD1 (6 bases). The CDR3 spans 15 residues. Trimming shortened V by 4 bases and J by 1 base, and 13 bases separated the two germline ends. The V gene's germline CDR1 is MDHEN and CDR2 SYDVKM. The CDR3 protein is CASSWRQDPQETQYF. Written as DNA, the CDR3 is TGTGCCAGCAGTTGGAGACAGGACCCCCAAGAGACCCAGTACTTC.

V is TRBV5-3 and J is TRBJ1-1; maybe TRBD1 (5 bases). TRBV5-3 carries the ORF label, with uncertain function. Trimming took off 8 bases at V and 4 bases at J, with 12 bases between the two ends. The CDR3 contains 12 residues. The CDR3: CARPGGGTEAFF. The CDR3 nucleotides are TGTGCCAGGCCGGGGGGTGGCACTGAAGCTTTCTTT.

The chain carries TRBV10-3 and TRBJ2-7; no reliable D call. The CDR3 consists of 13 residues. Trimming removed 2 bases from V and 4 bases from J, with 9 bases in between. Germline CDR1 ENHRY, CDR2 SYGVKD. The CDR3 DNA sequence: TGTGCCATCAGTGAGGCAAGAGCTTACGAGCAGTACTTC. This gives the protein CAISEARAYEQYF.

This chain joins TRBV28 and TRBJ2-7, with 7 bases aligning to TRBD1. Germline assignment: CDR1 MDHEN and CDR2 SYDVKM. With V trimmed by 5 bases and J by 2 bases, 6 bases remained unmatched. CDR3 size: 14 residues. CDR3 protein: CASSNNRGPYEQYF. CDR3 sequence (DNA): TGTGCCAGCAGTAATAACAGGGGTCCCTACGAGCAGTACTTC. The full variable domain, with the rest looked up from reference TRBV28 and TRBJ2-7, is DVKVTQSSRYLVKRTGEKVFLECVQDMDHENMFWYRQDPGLGLRLIYFSYDVKMKEKGDIPEGYSVSREKKERFSLILESASTNQTSMYLCASSNNRGPYEQYFGPGTRLTVT.

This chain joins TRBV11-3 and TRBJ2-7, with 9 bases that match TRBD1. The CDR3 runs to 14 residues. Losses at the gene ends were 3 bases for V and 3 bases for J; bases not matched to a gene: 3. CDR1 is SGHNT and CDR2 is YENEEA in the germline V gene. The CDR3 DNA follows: TGTGCCAGCAGCTTCGGGACAGGGAGCTACGAGCAGTACTTC. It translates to CASSFGTGSYEQYF.

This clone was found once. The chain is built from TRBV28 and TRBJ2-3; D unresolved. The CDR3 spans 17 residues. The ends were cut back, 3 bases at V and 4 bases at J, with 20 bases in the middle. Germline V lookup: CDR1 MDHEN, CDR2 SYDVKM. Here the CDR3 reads CASSFKRVSLKPDTQYF. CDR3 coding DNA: TGTGCCAGCAGTTTTAAACGGGTCTCACTTAAGCCAGATACGCAGTATTTT.

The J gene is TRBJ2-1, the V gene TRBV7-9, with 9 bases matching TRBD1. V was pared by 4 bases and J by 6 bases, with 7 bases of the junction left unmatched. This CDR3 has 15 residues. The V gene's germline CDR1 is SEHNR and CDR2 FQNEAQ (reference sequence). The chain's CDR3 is CASSSTQGAPNEQFF. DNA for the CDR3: TGTGCCAGCAGCTCGACACAGGGGGCGCCCAATGAGCAGTTCTTC.

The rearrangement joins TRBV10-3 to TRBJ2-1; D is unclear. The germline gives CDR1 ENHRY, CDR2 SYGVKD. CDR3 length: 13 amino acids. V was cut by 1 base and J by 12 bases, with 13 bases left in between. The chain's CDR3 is CAISEFTGYVQFF. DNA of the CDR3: TGTGCCATCAGTGAGTTCACTGGCTATGTGCAGTTCTTC.

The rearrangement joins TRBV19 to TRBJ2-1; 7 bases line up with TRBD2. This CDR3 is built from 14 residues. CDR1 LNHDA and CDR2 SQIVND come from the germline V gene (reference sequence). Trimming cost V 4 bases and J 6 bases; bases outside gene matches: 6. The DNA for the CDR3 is TGTGCCAGTAGTAGGGGGGGTTGGCGCAATGAGCAGTTCTTC. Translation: CASSRGGWRNEQFF.

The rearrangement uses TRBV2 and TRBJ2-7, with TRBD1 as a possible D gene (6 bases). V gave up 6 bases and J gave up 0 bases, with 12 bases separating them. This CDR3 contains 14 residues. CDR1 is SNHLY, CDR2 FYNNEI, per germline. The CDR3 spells CASSAGTSSYEQYF. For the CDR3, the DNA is TGTGCCAGCAGCGCCGGGACATCCTCCTACGAGCAGTACTTC.

CDR3 region: CASSLAPGAVNTGELFF. The DNA for the CDR3 is TGTGCCAGCAGCTTAGCCCCCGGGGCTGTGAACACCGGGGAGCTGTTTTTT. This chain connects TRBV7-9 to TRBJ2-2; D is perhaps TRBD1 or TRBD2 (5 bases each). CDR3 length: 17 residues. From germline, CDR1 is SEHNR and CDR2 FQNEAQ (reference sequence). V lost 0 bases and J lost 1, with 12 bases in between.

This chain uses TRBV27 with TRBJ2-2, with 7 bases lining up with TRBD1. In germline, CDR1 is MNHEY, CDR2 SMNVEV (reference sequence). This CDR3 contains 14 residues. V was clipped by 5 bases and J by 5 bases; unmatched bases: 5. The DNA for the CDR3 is TGTGCCAGCAGTCCCTACAGGGGAACCGGGGAGCTGTTTTTT. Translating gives CASSPYRGTGELFF.

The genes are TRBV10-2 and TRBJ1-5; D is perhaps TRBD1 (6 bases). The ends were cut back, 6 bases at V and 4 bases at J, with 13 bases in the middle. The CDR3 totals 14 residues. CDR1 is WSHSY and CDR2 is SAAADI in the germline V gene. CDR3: CASRMGGENQPQHF. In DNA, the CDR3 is TGCGCCAGCAGAATGGGGGGCGAGAATCAGCCCCAGCATTTT.

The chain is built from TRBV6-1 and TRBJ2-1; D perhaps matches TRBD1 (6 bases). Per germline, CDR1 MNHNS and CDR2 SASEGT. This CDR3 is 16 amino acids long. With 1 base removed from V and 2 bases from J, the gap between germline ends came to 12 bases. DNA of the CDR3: TGTGCCAGCAGTGAAGGGGGGCTAAGACCCTACAATGAGCAGTTCTTC. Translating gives CASSEGGLRPYNEQFF.

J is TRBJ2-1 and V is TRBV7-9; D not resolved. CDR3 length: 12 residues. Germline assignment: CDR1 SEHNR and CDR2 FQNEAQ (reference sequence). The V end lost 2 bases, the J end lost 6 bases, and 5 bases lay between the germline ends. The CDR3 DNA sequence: TGTGCCAGCAGCTTATTTACCAATGAGCAGTTCTTC. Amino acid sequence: CASSLFTNEQFF. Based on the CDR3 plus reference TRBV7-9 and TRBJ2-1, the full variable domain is DTGVSQNPRHKITKRGQNVTFRCDPISEHNRLYWYRQTLGQGPEFLTYFQNEAQLEKSRLLSDRFSAERPKGSFSTLEIQRTEQGDSAMYLCASSLFTNEQFFGPGTRLTVL.

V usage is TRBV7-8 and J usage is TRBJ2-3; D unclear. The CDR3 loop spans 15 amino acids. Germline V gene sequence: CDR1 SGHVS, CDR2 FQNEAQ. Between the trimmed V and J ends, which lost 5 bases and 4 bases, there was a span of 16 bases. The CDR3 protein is CASSAGYSFSDTQYF. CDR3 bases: TGTGCCAGCAGCGCCGGTTATAGTTTCTCAGATACGCAGTATTTT.

The CDR3 spells CASSASEAFF. As DNA, the CDR3 is TGTGCCAGCAGTGCGTCTGAAGCTTTCTTT. The genes are TRBV6-1 and TRBJ1-1, with unresolved D. CDR1 and CDR2 from the germline V gene are MNHNS and SASEGT. V was shortened by 4 bases and J by 6 bases, with 3 bases between the two germline ends. The CDR3 spans 10 residues.

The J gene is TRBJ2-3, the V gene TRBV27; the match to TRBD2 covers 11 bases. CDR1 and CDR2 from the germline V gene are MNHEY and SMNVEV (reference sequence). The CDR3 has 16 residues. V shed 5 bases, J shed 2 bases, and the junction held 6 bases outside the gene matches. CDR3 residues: CASSPRTSGPTDTQYF. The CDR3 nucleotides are TGTGCCAGCAGTCCCCGGACTAGCGGGCCCACAGATACGCAGTATTTT.